The rows below give T cell receptor beta chains drawn from one sample of a study of T cells in Graves' hyperthyroidism and ophthalmopathy. TCRdb processed the multiplex PCR reads anew with MiXCR; each CDR3 protein has one entry. The table shows 350,000 to 400,000 distinct CDR3 sequences, with about 15% occurring only once. Sequencing used blood. These receptors originate from a woman under 40 with Graves' hyperthyroidism. The CDR3 runs from the conserved cysteine through the conserved F or W. The D gene is left open where the match is weak. Size tells how often a clone was seen (once, few, many) or the class of an expanded clone, and some rows leave it out.

>.|TRBV24-1|TRBJ2-7|many
CATSEVGATYEQYF
TGTGCCACCAGTGAAGTGGGAGCCACCTACGAGCAGTACTTC
>.|TRBV30|TRBJ1-2|many
CAWSVGAGRGYGYTF
TGTGCCTGGAGTGTCGGGGCAGGACGAGGCTATGGCTACACCTTC
>TRBD2|TRBV27|TRBJ2-1|few
CASSLSEAGGLGEQFF
TGTGCCAGCAGTTTGTCCGAAGCGGGAGGGCTGGGTGAGCAGTTCTTC
>.|TRBV11-2|TRBJ2-3|many
CASSFRLPADTQYF
TGTGCCAGCAGCTTTAGGCTCCCGGCAGATACGCAGTATTTT
>.|TRBV9|TRBJ2-1|.
CASSVGLGIYNEQFF
TGTGCCAGCAGTGTGGGACTGGGCATTTACAATGAGCAGTTCTTC
>.|TRBV28|TRBJ1-5|many
CASSRGGSSNQPQHF
TGTGCCAGCAGTAGGGGGGGAAGTAGCAATCAGCCCCAGCATTTT
>TRBD1|TRBV5-5|TRBJ1-2|.
CASSQGGDYGYTF
TGTGCCAGCAGCCAGGGGGGGGACTATGGCTACACCTTC
>.|TRBV28|TRBJ2-4|few
CVSRFEGPKNIQYF
TGTGTCAGCAGGTTCGAGGGTCCCAAAAACATTCAGTACTTC
>TRBD1|TRBV24-1|TRBJ2-3|.
CATSDLGQGRGTQYF
TGTGCCACCAGTGATTTAGGACAGGGCAGGGGGACGCAGTATTTT
>TRBD1|TRBV20-1|TRBJ2-1|many
CSAISPGGYNEQFF
TGCAGTGCTATATCGCCAGGGGGCTACAATGAGCAGTTCTTC
>TRBD2|TRBV20-1|TRBJ2-3|many
CSAKLAKTDTQYF
TGCAGTGCTAAACTAGCGAAGACAGATACGCAGTATTTT
>.|TRBV3-1|TRBJ2-2|few
CASSQGQGLQTGELFF
TGTGCCAGCAGCCAAGGGCAGGGCCTACAGACCGGGGAGCTGTTTTTT
>.|TRBV6-2/TRBV6-3|TRBJ2-7|.
CASSYSRRFSRDYSEQYF
TGTGCCAGCAGTTACTCTCGAAGGTTCTCGCGAGATTACAGCGAGCAGTACTTC
>TRBD2|TRBV27|TRBJ2-5|many
CASSLRGPRDYQRYQETQYF
TGTGCCAGCAGTTTAAGGGGACCACGGGACTACCAGAGGTACCAAGAGACCCAGTACTTC
>TRBD1|TRBV4-1|TRBJ1-4|few
CASSQDRQGANEKLFF
TGCGCCAGCAGCCAAGATAGACAGGGTGCTAATGAAAAACTGTTTTTT
>.|TRBV20-1|TRBJ1-5|few
CSAQQGDQPQHF
TGCAGTGCCCAACAGGGAGATCAGCCCCAGCATTTT
>TRBD1|TRBV27|TRBJ1-6|.
CASRGTGEASPLHF
TGTGCCAGCAGGGGGACAGGGGAGGCTTCACCCCTCCACTTT
>.|TRBV27|TRBJ1-1|.
CASSWQGTNTEAFF
TGTGCCAGCAGTTGGCAGGGCACGAACACTGAAGCTTTCTTT
>.|TRBV9|TRBJ1-5|.
CASSSGKGNQPQHF
TGTGCCAGCAGCAGTGGGAAGGGCAATCAGCCCCAGCATTTT
>TRBD1|TRBV28|TRBJ1-2|many
CASSITGVSRLGYTF
TGTGCCAGCAGCATCACAGGGGTTTCTCGCCTTGGCTACACCTTC
>.|TRBV28|TRBJ2-7|many
CASSFPVGGRTPYEQYF
TGTGCCAGCAGCTTCCCCGTAGGGGGACGGACCCCCTACGAGCAGTACTTC
>TRBD1|TRBV18|TRBJ1-5|few
CASSPTGGSQPQHF
TGTGCCAGCTCTCCTACAGGGGGTTCCCAGCCCCAGCATTTT
>.|TRBV5-1|TRBJ2-1|many
CASSLGDGEYNEQFF
TGCGCCAGCAGCTTGGGGGACGGGGAGTACAATGAGCAGTTCTTC
>.|TRBV2|TRBJ2-2|few
CASRVGQGSTGELFF
TGTGCCAGCAGGGTTGGGCAGGGGTCCACCGGGGAGCTGTTTTTT
>TRBD1|TRBV20-1|TRBJ2-7|few
CSAREASQGAREQYF
TGCAGTGCTAGAGAAGCGAGCCAGGGGGCACGGGAGCAGTACTTC
>.|TRBV2|TRBJ1-2|many
CARLTGNYGYTF
TGTGCCAGACTGACAGGAAACTATGGCTACACCTTC
>TRBD1|TRBV4-1|TRBJ2-7|.
CASSRFPLGQGAHEQYF
TGCGCCAGCAGCCGATTCCCCCTAGGACAGGGGGCCCACGAGCAGTACTTC
>TRBD1|TRBV29-1|TRBJ1-2|.
CSVSGGGGYTF
TGCAGCGTTTCAGGGGGCGGTGGCTACACCTTC
>TRBD2|TRBV20-1|TRBJ2-1|many
CSALGLAAHEQFF
TGCAGTGCCCTGGGACTAGCAGCCCATGAGCAGTTCTTC
>.|TRBV5-6|TRBJ2-3|.
CASSLPTGTFTDTQYF
TGTGCCAGCAGCTTACCGACAGGCACATTCACAGATACGCAGTATTTT
>.|TRBV5-5|TRBJ1-5|many
CASSLEVQVFNQPQHF
TGTGCCAGCAGCTTGGAAGTTCAGGTTTTCAATCAGCCCCAGCATTTT
>.|TRBV4-1|TRBJ1-1|few
CASSQNAGLGMAFF
TGCGCCAGCAGCCAAAATGCGGGCCTAGGCATGGCTTTCTTT
>TRBD2|TRBV11-2|TRBJ2-1|many
CASRRTSGSTYNEQFF
TGTGCCAGCAGACGGACTAGCGGGAGTACCTACAATGAGCAGTTCTTC
>.|TRBV3-1|TRBJ2-2|many
CASSQRTGNTGELFF
TGTGCCAGCAGCCAGAGGACTGGGAACACCGGGGAGCTGTTTTTT
>TRBD2|TRBV7-2|TRBJ2-3|.
CASSLNIAGGRRTDTQYF
TGTGCCAGCAGCTTAAATATCGCGGGAGGTCGGCGCACAGATACGCAGTATTTT
>TRBD2|TRBV29-1|TRBJ2-3|few
CSMTGLAGPTDTQYF
TGCAGCATGACTGGACTAGCGGGGCCCACAGATACGCAGTATTTT